This T cell receptor beta chain was recorded in a study of T cell responses to AZD1222 COVID-19 vaccine. Overall study context: Second doses were pooled across both intervals (about 4 or about 12 weeks). Regarding the study as a whole: Donors were largely white British and mainly female; clonal diversity was possibly underestimated.

Assay used: immunoSEQ multiplex PCR; TCRdb lists only in-frame clones, some missing. This sample has around 140,000 clones, with about nine tenths found just once. As regards this clone: Antigen unknown.

CDR1 is GTSNPN and CDR2 is SVGIG in the germline V gene (reference sequence). V was pared by 8 bases and J by 5 bases, with 18 bases between. CDR3 size: 13 residues. The V and J genes are TRBV30 and TRBJ2-5, with D possibly being TRBD1 (5 bases). This sample comprised peripheral blood, obtained on day 0 of AZD1222 vaccination. This TCR derives from an adult in good health. The CDR3 bases are TGTGCCCTGGCAAGGGGAATTCGGGAGACCCAGTACTTC. This gives the protein CALARGIRETQYF.